A selection of T cell receptor beta chains follows, all from one sample in a study of regulatory T cells in long-lasting Graves disease. TCRdb used MiXCR to reprocess the multiplex PCR reads, holding one entry per CDR3 protein. In the table there are 650,000 to 850,000 distinct CDR3 sequences, about 32% of which are singletons. The source material was peripheral blood mononuclear cells (PBMCs), sampled when the disease was refractory, from a patient treated with antithyroid drugs. The receptors stem from a female donor with Graves disease. Each CDR3 is given with its conserved first and last residue. The D gene is left open where the match is weak. Only some rows state a clone size, as once, few, many or a class for expanded clones.

cdr3_length d_call j_call clone_size v_call cdr3_aa cdr3_nt
13 . TRBJ1-4 few TRBV3-1 CASSFGPNEKLFF TGTGCCAGCAGTTTCGGACCTAATGAAAAACTGTTTTTT
15 . TRBJ2-5 . TRBV20-1 CSARAPGRYQETQYF TGCAGTGCTAGAGCCCCCGGAAGATACCAAGAGACCCAGTACTTC
14 . TRBJ1-5 once TRBV19 CASSEQGPAHPQHF TGTGCCAGTAGTGAACAAGGTCCGGCTCATCCCCAGCATTTT
13 . TRBJ2-7 . TRBV19 CASSISLTGGQYF TGTGCCAGTAGTATAAGTCTTACAGGAGGGCAGTACTTC
14 . TRBJ1-2 few TRBV5-4 CASSLELGVADYTF TGTGCCAGCAGCTTGGAGCTGGGGGTAGCGGACTACACCTTC
15 TRBD1 TRBJ1-1 . TRBV10-3 CAISETGGMYTEAFF TGTGCCATCAGTGAGACAGGGGGAATGTACACTGAAGCTTTCTTT
14 . TRBJ1-2 few TRBV2 CASSVTGTPERRTF TGTGCCAGCAGCGTTACCGGGACACCGGAGCGGCGCACCTTC
19 TRBD1 TRBJ1-5 few TRBV3-1 CASSQEGPAGGRGNQPQHF TGTGCCAGCAGCCAAGAAGGGCCCGCAGGGGGCAGGGGCAATCAGCCCCAGCATTTT
15 . TRBJ1-3 . TRBV28 CASTEKMISGNTIYF TGTGCCAGCACCGAAAAGATGATCTCTGGAAACACCATATATTTT
17 TRBD2 TRBJ2-5 . TRBV3-1 CASSQDLGTSGRETQYF TGTGCCAGCAGCCAAGATTTGGGGACTAGCGGGAGAGAGACCCAGTACTTC
14 . TRBJ2-5 many TRBV28 CASTTHWGGETQYF TGTGCCAGCACCACCCATTGGGGTGGGGAGACCCAGTACTTC
14 . TRBJ1-5 many TRBV3-1 CASSQRGYNQPQHF TGTGCCAGCAGCCAAAGGGGCTACAATCAGCCCCAGCATTTT
14 . TRBJ1-1 few TRBV10-3 CAISESGGKAEAFF TGTGCCATCAGTGAGTCGGGGGGGAAGGCTGAAGCTTTCTTT
15 . TRBJ1-1 many TRBV28 CASRGNGYMNTEAFF TGTGCCAGCAGGGGGAATGGGTACATGAACACTGAAGCTTTCTTT
14 . TRBJ2-7 . TRBV7-6 CASSYYGDTYEQYF TGTGCCAGCAGTTACTACGGAGATACCTACGAGCAGTACTTC
15 . TRBJ1-3 . TRBV15 CATSRDPSSGNTIYF TGTGCCACCAGCAGAGATCCTTCCTCTGGAAACACCATATATTTT
14 . TRBJ2-5 many TRBV3-1 CASSREEGRETQYF TGTGCCAGCAGCAGAGAGGAGGGGCGAGAGACCCAGTACTTC
15 TRBD2 TRBJ2-7 . TRBV5-5 CASSLDPAGNYEQYF TGTGCCAGCAGCTTAGATCCAGCGGGGAACTACGAGCAGTACTTC
11 . TRBJ1-1 . TRBV29-1 CSVTSGPEAFF TGCAGCGTTACCTCCGGGCCAGAAGCTTTCTTT
16 . TRBJ1-4 once TRBV10-3 CAISDPADREIEKLFF TGTGCCATCAGTGACCCCGCGGACAGAGAGATCGAAAAACTGTTTTTT
17 TRBD2 TRBJ2-5 . TRBV7-9 CASSPIGLAGNQETQYF TGTGCCAGCAGCCCGATTGGACTAGCGGGAAATCAAGAGACCCAGTACTTC
15 TRBD2 TRBJ2-1 . TRBV30 CAWGGGRGSYNEQFF TGTGCCTGGGGTGGCGGGAGGGGCTCCTACAATGAGCAGTTCTTC
15 . TRBJ1-3 few TRBV5-1 CASSLEPTSGNTIYF TGCGCCAGCAGCTTGGAACCGACCTCTGGAAACACCATATATTTT
14 . TRBJ1-1 . TRBV20-1 CSARDPGLDTEAFF TGCAGTGCTAGAGATCCGGGTCTGGACACTGAAGCTTTCTTT
17 TRBD2 TRBJ2-7 . TRBV5-1 CASSLRPGLAKSYEQYF TGCGCCAGCAGCCTTAGACCGGGACTAGCGAAATCCTACGAGCAGTACTTC
15 TRBD2 TRBJ2-5 . TRBV6-5 CASSYRLAGGETQYF TGTGCCAGCAGTTATCGGCTAGCGGGAGGCGAGACCCAGTACTTC
12 . TRBJ1-5 . TRBV28 CASFPGGQPQHF TGTGCCAGCTTTCCGGGGGGTCAGCCCCAGCATTTT
15 . TRBJ2-1 once TRBV6-1 CASSDSAGSYNEQFF TGTGCCAGCAGTGATAGTGCGGGATCCTACAATGAGCAGTTCTTC
15 . TRBJ1-1 few TRBV7-9 CASSSQGVRALEAFF TGTGCCAGCAGCTCCCAGGGTGTGCGGGCACTAGAAGCTTTCTTT
17 TRBD2 TRBJ2-7 . TRBV13 CASSLGIAAGGVYEQYF TGTGCCAGCAGCTTAGGCATCGCTGCGGGAGGGGTCTACGAGCAGTACTTC
14 TRBD1 TRBJ1-1 . TRBV5-1 CASSHGQGRTEAFF TGCGCCAGCAGCCATGGACAGGGGCGGACTGAAGCTTTCTTT
14 . TRBJ1-2 . TRBV3-1 CASSQGLNSYGYTF TGTGCCAGCAGCCAAGGTCTGAATTCCTATGGCTACACCTTC
14 . TRBJ1-1 . TRBV9 CASSVHGTNTEAFF TGTGCCAGCAGCGTACACGGGACGAACACTGAAGCTTTCTTT
13 TRBD1 TRBJ1-2 . TRBV27 CASSSRDRLGYTF TGTGCCAGCAGTTCCCGGGACAGGTTGGGCTACACCTTC
14 . TRBJ1-5 few TRBV28 CASSLRDGRQPQHF TGTGCCAGCAGCCTTCGGGACGGTCGGCAGCCCCAGCATTTT
15 . TRBJ1-5 . TRBV6-1 CASRVIDGSNQPQHF TGTGCCAGCAGAGTGATAGACGGTAGCAATCAGCCCCAGCATTTT
16 TRBD2 TRBJ2-7 few TRBV9 CASSVGDSGQTYEQYF TGTGCCAGCAGCGTAGGTGATAGCGGGCAGACTTACGAGCAGTACTTC
16 TRBD1 TRBJ1-2 . TRBV3-1 CASSRPGQGFNYGYTF TGTGCCAGCAGCCGTCCCGGACAGGGCTTTAACTATGGCTACACCTTC
15 TRBD1 TRBJ1-2 . TRBV15 CATSRADREAYGYTF TGTGCCACCAGCAGAGCGGACAGGGAGGCCTATGGCTACACCTTC